The 18 T cell receptor beta chains reported below all come from one sample, sequenced in a study of regulatory T cells in long-lasting Graves disease. Sample time point: persistent/refractory GD, antithyroid drugs over 5 years with positive TRAb. PBMC RNA served as the TCR library source. Arm-PCR of CDR3 regions and iRepertoire HTBI primers were the basis on which TCR beta libraries were built. TCRdb analysed the multiplex PCR reads with MiXCR anew, one entry per CDR3 protein. The profile covers over 650,000 distinct CDR3 sequences, with about 30% appearing a single time and about two fifths taken by the ten largest. The material was peripheral blood mononuclear cells (PBMCs), obtained when the disease was refractory, from a patient treated with antithyroid drugs. The origin of the receptors is a female donor with Graves disease.

This clonotype was recorded many times. This chain links TRBV2 with TRBJ1-2, with 7 bases lining up with TRBD1. J was trimmed by 6 bases and V by 4 bases; bases with no gene match: 8. CDR1 is SNHLY, CDR2 FYNNEI, per germline. The CDR3 spans 14 residues. The CDR3 DNA follows: TGTGCCAGCAGTGGCGCAGGGGGGAGGCATGGCTACACCTTC. Translating gives CASSGAGGRHGYTF.

There are many counts of this clonotype. The chain is built from TRBV6-1 and TRBJ1-2, with D maybe TRBD1 (6 bases). The V gene's germline CDR1 is MNHNS and CDR2 SASEGT. V gave up 5 bases and J gave up 6 bases, with 13 bases separating them. The CDR3 spans 13 residues. The CDR3 nucleotides read TGTGCCAGCAGTCGTATGGGGGGCGATGGCTACACCTTC. Amino acid sequence: CASSRMGGDGYTF.

This clonotype was seen many times. V usage is TRBV2 and J usage is TRBJ1-1; D gene ambiguous. The CDR3 length is 16 residues. Between the trimmed V and J ends, which lost 2 bases and 0 bases, there was a span of 13 bases. Germline V gives CDR1 SNHLY, CDR2 FYNNEI. This CDR3 is CASSERPAALNTEAFF. In DNA, the CDR3 is TGTGCCAGCAGTGAACGACCGGCAGCTTTGAACACTGAAGCTTTCTTT.

This chain connects TRBV19 to TRBJ2-6; D not certain. The CDR3 runs 16 residues. The V end lost 1 base, the J end lost 1 base, and 8 bases lay between the germline ends. Looked up from germline, CDR1 is LNHDA and CDR2 is SQIVND (reference sequence). CDR3 loop: CASSIVAASGANVLTF. CDR3 DNA: TGTGCCAGTAGTATAGTGGCTGCTTCTGGGGCCAACGTCCTGACTTTC.

In DNA, the CDR3 is TGTGCCAGCAGCCGACGAGGGGGGGTTAATGAAAAACTGTTTTTT. Translation: CASSRRGGVNEKLFF. The chain has TRBV27 and TRBJ1-4; D is perhaps TRBD1 (6 bases). Germline V lookup: CDR1 MNHEY, CDR2 SMNVEV (reference sequence). Trimming took off 6 bases at V and 4 bases at J, with 15 bases between the two ends. The CDR3 sequence is 15 residues long.

The V gene is TRBV6-1, the J gene TRBJ2-7, with D tentatively TRBD2 (7 bases). V was cut by 6 bases and J by 2 bases, with 17 bases left in between. Looked up from germline, CDR1 is MNHNS and CDR2 is SASEGT. The CDR3 is 15 residues long. This CDR3 is CASSPGGGSTYEQYF. The CDR3 region has the DNA TGTGCCAGCAGCCCTGGGGGCGGGAGTACCTACGAGCAGTACTTC.

This chain links TRBV29-1 with TRBJ1-1; perhaps TRBD1 as D (6 bases). Trimming shortened V by 4 bases and J by 4 bases, and 10 bases separated the two germline ends. The CDR3 extends over 12 amino acids. Germline-derived CDR1 and CDR2 are SQVTM and ANQGSEA. The CDR3 region has the DNA TGCAGCGTTGGTATAGGGGGCACTGAAGCTTTCTTT. This encodes CSVGIGGTEAFF.

This clonotype occurred a few times. The V and J genes are TRBV29-1 and TRBJ2-7; 7 nucleotides agree with TRBD2. The CDR3 covers 14 residues. Germline V gene sequence: CDR1 SQVTM, CDR2 ANQGSEA. Trimming removed 0 bases from V and 4 bases from J; junction bases left unmatched: 6. CDR3 sequence: CSVEDRGTTYEQYF. In DNA form, the CDR3 reads TGCAGCGTTGAAGATCGAGGGACTACTTACGAGCAGTACTTC.

This clonotype has more than one count but fewer than ten. The rearrangement uses TRBV12-3 or TRBV12-4 and TRBJ1-4, with D possibly being TRBD1 (5 bases). With 8 bases removed from V and 7 bases from J, the gap between germline ends came to 20 bases. The CDR3 is made up of 15 amino acids. CDR3: CASRAGGVPSEKLFF. The CDR3 DNA sequence: TGTGCCAGCCGAGCGGGAGGGGTTCCCAGTGAAAAACTGTTTTTT.

The chain couples TRBV19 to TRBJ2-7; 11 nucleotides line up with TRBD2. Germline CDR1 reads LNHDA; CDR2 reads SQIVND (reference sequence). The CDR3 extends over 18 amino acids. Losses at the gene ends were 0 bases for V and 2 bases for J; bases not matched to a gene: 9. The CDR3 nucleotides read TGTGCCAGTAGTATAGAGTTCCCGGGACTAGCGGAAACCTACGAGCAGTACTTC. The encoded protein is CASSIEFPGLAETYEQYF.

The chain carries TRBV5-1 and TRBJ2-4; 7 bases line up with TRBD1. Per germline, CDR1 SGHRS and CDR2 YFSETQ. V shed 1 base, J shed 12 bases, and the junction held 13 bases outside the gene matches. The CDR3 is made up of 15 amino acids. The CDR3 nucleotides read TGCGCCAGCAGCTTGCAGGGGGACCCTGATGGCGGTCAGTACTTC. Encoded protein: CASSLQGDPDGGQYF. Filled out from reference TRBV5-1 and TRBJ2-4, the complete variable domain reads KAGVTQTPRYLIKTRGQQVTLSCSPISGHRSVSWYQQTPGQGLQFLFEYFSETQRNKGNFPGRFSGRQFSNSRSEMNVSTLELGDSALYLCASSLQGDPDGGQYFGAGTRLSVL.

J is TRBJ1-1 and V is TRBV20-1, with D uncertain. CDR3 length: 13 amino acids. V was cut by 3 bases and J by 0 bases, with 8 bases left in between. Germline V CDR1 and CDR2: DFQATT, SNEGSKA (reference sequence). The CDR3 loop is CSARRRLNTEAFF. The CDR3 DNA reads TGCAGTGCTAGGCGGCGGTTGAACACTGAAGCTTTCTTT.

The genes are TRBV20-1 and TRBJ2-7; possible D gene TRBD1, 6 bases. Germline CDR1 is DFQATT and CDR2 is SNEGSKA (reference sequence). The CDR3 loop spans 13 amino acids. V shed 6 bases and J shed 1 base, with 13 bases lying between them. The DNA for the CDR3 is TGCAGTGCGGTCGGGACATCATCCTACGAGCAGTACTTC. It specifies CSAVGTSSYEQYF.

This clonotype was counted between two and nine times. The chain joins TRBV30 to TRBJ2-7; TRBD1 agrees at 8 bases. Germline assignment: CDR1 GTSNPN and CDR2 SVGIG (reference sequence). The CDR3 covers 14 residues. V lost 7 bases and J lost 5; bases outside the gene matches: 13. CDR3 in amino acids: CASNQTGAGNEQYF. CDR3 DNA: TGTGCCTCCAACCAGACAGGGGCTGGGAACGAGCAGTACTTC.

V is TRBV11-2 and J is TRBJ2-7, with D maybe TRBD2 (5 bases). The length of the CDR3 is 12 residues. Germline V gene data show CDR1 as SGHAT and CDR2 as FQNNGV. V dropped 2 bases and J dropped 4 bases, with 6 bases sitting between them. In DNA, the CDR3 is TGTGCCAGCAGCTTACGGGATTACGAGCAGTACTTC. Protein sequence: CASSLRDYEQYF.

The chain couples TRBV7-9 to TRBJ1-1, with TRBD1 identical over 9 bases. This CDR3 contains 14 residues. The ends lost 5 bases at V and 5 bases at J; junction bases unmatched: 6. Germline CDR1 and CDR2: SEHNR and FQNEAQ (reference sequence). Here the CDR3 reads CASSETGGNTEAFF. CDR3 sequence (DNA): TGTGCCAGCAGCGAGACAGGGGGAAATACTGAAGCTTTCTTT.

This clonotype has only a few counts. The V call is TRBV29-1, the J call TRBJ1-5, with 8 bases fitting TRBD1. This CDR3 has 14 amino acids. Trimming at V came to 4 bases and at J to 7 bases, leaving 9 bases not matched to a gene. Germline CDR1 is SQVTM and CDR2 is ANQGSEA. CDR3 nucleotide sequence: TGCAGCGTTGGGACCGACAGGGGAGGCCAGCCCCAGCATTTT. Translation gives CSVGTDRGGQPQHF.

This clonotype appeared once. The junction differs from germline at one of its ends, possibly a read error. V and J are TRBV5-1 and TRBJ1-1; 8 bases align to TRBD1. The germline V gene has CDR1 SGHRS and CDR2 YFSETQ. The CDR3 runs 14 residues. The DNA of the CDR3 is TGCGCCAGCAGACCGGACAGGGCGAACACTGAAGCTTTCTTC. Translating gives CASRPDRANTEAFF. The variable domain in full, completed from reference TRBV5-1 and TRBJ1-1, reads KAGVTQTPRYLIKTRGQQVTLSCSPISGHRSVSWYQQTPGQGLQFLFEYFSETQRNKGNFPGRFSGRQFSNSRSEMNVSTLELGDSALYLCASRPDRANTEAFFGQGTRLTVV.